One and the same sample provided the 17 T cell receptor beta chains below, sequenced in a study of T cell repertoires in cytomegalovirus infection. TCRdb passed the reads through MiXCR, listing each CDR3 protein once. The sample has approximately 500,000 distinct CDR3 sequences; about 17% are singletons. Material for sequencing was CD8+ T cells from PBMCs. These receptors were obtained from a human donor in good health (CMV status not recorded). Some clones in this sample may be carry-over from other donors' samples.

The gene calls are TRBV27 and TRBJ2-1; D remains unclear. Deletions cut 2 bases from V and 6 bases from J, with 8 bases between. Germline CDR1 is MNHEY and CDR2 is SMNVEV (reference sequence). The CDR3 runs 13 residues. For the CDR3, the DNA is TGTGCCAGCAGTTTAAATTGGTCCAATGAGCAGTTCTTC. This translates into CASSLNWSNEQFF.

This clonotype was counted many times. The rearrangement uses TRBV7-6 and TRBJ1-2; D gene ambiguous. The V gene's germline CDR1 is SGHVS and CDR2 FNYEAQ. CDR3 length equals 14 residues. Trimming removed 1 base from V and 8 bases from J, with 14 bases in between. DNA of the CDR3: TGTGCCAGCAGCTTAGTTACCTCGGTCTCAGGCTACACCTTC. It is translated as CASSLVTSVSGYTF.

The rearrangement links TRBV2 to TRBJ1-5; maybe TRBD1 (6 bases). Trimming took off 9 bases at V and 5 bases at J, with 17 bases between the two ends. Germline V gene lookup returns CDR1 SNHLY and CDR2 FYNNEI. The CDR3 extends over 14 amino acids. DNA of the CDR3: TGTGCCAGTGCCGGGGGGGGGCCGGATCAGCCCCAGCATTTT. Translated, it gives CASAGGGPDQPQHF.

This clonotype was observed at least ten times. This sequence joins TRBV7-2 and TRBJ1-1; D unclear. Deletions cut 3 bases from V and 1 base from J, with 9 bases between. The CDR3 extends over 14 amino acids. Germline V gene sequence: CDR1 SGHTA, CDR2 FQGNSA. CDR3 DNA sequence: TGTGCCAGCAGCTTTATGGGCGAGAACACTGAAGCTTTCTTT. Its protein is CASSFMGENTEAFF.

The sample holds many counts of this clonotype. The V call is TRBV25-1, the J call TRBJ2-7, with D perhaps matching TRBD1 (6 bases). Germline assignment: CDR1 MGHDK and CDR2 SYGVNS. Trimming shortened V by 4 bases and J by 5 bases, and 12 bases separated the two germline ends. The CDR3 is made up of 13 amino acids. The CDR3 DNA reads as TGTGCCAGCAGTGGAGGGGGTAAAAACGAGCAGTACTTC. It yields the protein CASSGGGKNEQYF.

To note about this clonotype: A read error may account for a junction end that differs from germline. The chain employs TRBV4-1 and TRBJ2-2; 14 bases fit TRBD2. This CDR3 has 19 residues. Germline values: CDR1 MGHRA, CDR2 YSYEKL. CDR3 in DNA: TGTGCCAGCAGCCAAGAAAGAATGGGGACTAGCGGGAGCGCCGGGGAGCTGTTTTTT. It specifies CASSQERMGTSGSAGELFF.

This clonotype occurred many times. The DNA of the CDR3 is TGTGCCAGCAGACCAGAGACCTACGAGCAGTACTTC. It codes for CASRPETYEQYF. The chain joins TRBV7-4 to TRBJ2-7; D gene unclear. Germline CDR1 is SGHVT and CDR2 is SQSDAQ. V dropped 6 bases and J dropped 2 bases, with 8 bases sitting between them. The CDR3 sequence is 12 residues long.

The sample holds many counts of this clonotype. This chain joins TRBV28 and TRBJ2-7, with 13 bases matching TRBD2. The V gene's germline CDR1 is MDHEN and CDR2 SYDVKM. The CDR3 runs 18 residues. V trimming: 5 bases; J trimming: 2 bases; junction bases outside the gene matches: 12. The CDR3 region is CASSHAPGLAGRAYEQYF. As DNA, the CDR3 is TGTGCCAGCAGTCACGCTCCGGGACTAGCGGGACGCGCCTACGAGCAGTACTTC.

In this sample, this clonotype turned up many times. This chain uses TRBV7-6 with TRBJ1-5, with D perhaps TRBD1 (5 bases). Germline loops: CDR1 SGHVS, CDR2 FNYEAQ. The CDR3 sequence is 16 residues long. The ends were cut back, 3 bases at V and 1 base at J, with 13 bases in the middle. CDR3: CASSLGREGSNQPQHF. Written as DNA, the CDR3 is TGTGCCAGCAGCTTGGGGAGGGAGGGGAGCAATCAGCCCCAGCATTTT.

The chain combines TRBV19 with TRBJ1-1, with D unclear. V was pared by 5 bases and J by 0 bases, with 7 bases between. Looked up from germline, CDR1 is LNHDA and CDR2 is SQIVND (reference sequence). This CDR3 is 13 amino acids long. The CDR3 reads CASSGSVNTEAFF. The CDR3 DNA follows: TGTGCCAGTAGTGGTTCGGTGAACACTGAAGCTTTCTTT.

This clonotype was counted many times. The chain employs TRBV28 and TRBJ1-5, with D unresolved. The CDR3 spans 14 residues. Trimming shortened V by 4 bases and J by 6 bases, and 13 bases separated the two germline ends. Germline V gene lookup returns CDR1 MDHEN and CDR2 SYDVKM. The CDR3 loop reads CASSSDSEGQPQHF. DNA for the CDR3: TGTGCCAGCAGTTCGGACTCGGAGGGTCAGCCCCAGCATTTT.

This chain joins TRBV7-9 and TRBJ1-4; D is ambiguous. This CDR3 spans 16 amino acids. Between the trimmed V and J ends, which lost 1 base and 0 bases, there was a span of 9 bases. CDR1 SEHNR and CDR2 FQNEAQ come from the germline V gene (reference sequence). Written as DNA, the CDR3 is TGTGCCAGCAGCTTAGGGCGTGAAGCAACTAATGAAAAACTGTTTTTT. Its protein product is CASSLGREATNEKLFF.

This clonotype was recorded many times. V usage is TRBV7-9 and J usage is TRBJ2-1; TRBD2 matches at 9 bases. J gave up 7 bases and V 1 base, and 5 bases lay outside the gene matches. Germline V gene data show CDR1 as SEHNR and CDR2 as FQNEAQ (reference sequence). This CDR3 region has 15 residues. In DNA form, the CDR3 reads TGTGCCAGCAGCTTAGGCGCGGGAGGGACAAATGAGCAGTTCTTC. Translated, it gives CASSLGAGGTNEQFF.

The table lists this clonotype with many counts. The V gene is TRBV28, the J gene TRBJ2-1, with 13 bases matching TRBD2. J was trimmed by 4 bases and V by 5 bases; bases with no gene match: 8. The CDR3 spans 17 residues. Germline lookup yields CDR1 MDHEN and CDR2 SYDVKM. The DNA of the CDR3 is TGTGCCAGCAGTGTGTCCGGGACTAGCGGGATGTACAATGAGCAGTTCTTC. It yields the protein CASSVSGTSGMYNEQFF.

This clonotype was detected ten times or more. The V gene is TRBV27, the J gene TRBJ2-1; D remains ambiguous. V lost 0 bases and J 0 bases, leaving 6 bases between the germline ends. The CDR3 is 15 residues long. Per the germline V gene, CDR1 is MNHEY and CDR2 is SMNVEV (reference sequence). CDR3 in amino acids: CASSLSVSSYNEQFF. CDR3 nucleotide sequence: TGTGCCAGCAGTTTATCAGTTAGCTCCTACAATGAGCAGTTCTTC.

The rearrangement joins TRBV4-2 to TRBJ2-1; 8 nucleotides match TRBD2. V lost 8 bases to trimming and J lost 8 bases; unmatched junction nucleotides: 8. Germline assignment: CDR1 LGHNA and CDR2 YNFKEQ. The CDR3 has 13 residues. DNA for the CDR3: TGTGCCAGCCGAAGCGGGAGATCGGATGAGCAGTTCTTC. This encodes CASRSGRSDEQFF.

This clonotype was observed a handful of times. CDR3 sequence reads: CASRTVPSGANVLTF. In DNA form, the CDR3 reads TGTGCCAGCCGGACAGTACCCTCTGGGGCCAACGTCCTGACTTTC. The V gene is TRBV6-2 or TRBV6-3, the J gene TRBJ2-6; weak D call: TRBD1 (6 bases). The CDR3 is 15 amino acids. V lost 8 bases and J lost 0, with 11 bases in between. Germline assignment: CDR1 MNHEY and CDR2 SVGEGT.